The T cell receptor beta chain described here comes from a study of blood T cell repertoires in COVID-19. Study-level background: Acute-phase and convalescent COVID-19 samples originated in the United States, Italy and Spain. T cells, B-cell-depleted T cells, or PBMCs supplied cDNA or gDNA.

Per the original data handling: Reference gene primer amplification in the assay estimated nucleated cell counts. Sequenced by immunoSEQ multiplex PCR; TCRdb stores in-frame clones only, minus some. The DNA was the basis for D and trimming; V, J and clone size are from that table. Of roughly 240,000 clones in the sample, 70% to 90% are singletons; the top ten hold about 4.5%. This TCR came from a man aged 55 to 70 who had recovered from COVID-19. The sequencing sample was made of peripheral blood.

CDR3 residues: CASSSSSYEQYF. The DNA of the CDR3 is TGTGCCAGCAGTTCGAGCTCCTACGAGCAGTACTTC. The chain is built from TRBV25-1 and TRBJ2-7; D is unresolved. The CDR3 extends over 12 amino acids. V was cut by 5 bases and J by 0 bases, with 5 bases left in between. CDR1 is MGHDK, CDR2 SYGVNS, per germline.